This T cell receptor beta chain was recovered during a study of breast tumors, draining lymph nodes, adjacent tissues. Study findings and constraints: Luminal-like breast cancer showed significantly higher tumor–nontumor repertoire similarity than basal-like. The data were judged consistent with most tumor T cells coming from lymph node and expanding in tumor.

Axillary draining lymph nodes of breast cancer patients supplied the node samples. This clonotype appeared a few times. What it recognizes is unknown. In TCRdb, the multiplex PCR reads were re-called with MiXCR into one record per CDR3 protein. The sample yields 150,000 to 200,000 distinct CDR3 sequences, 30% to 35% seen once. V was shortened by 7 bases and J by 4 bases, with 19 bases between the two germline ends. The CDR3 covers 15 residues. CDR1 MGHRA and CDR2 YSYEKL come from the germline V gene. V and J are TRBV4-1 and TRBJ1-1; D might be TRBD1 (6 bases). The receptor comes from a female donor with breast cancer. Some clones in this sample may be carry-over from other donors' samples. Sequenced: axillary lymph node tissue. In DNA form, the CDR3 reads TGCGCCAGCAAGCAGGGGAGCGGGTTCAGCACTGAAGCTTTCTTT. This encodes CASKQGSGFSTEAFF.